The 27 T cell receptor beta chains in this list originate from one sample, sequenced in a study of cytomegalovirus exposure and HLA in healthy donors. It was with 60 Vbeta and 13 Jbeta primers that the PCR ran. Here immunoSEQ multiplex PCR was the method, and the copy in TCRdb shows in-frame clones only, minus some. The specimen's table records some 40,000 clones. The sample consisted of PBMCs. Receptors were obtained from a human donor in good health.

In regard to this clone: A junction end diverges from the germline sequence, so it may reflect a read error. The chain employs TRBV5-4 and TRBJ2-3; D remains ambiguous. The germline V gene encodes CDR1 SGHNT and CDR2 YYREEE (reference sequence). CDR3 size: 11 residues. The CDR3 nucleotides read TGTGCCAGCAGCTTGGGAGATAAGCAGTATTTT. Translating it yields CASSLGDKQYF.

The chain combines TRBV6-1 with TRBJ1-5; a possible D gene is TRBD1 (5 bases). The germline CDR1 and CDR2 sequences are MNHNS and SASEGT. This CDR3 comprises 13 residues. V lost 8 bases, J lost 9 bases, and 17 bases lay in between. CDR3 protein: CASGGEGRGPQHF. The CDR3 coding sequence is TGTGCCAGCGGGGGGGAGGGCCGAGGGCCCCAGCATTTT.

The V call is TRBV6-1, the J call TRBJ1-5; D remains unclear. Germline V gene sequence: CDR1 MNHNS, CDR2 SASEGT. This CDR3 is built from 12 residues. Trimming took off 5 bases at V and 9 bases at J, with 11 bases between the two ends. CDR3 coding DNA: TGTGCCAGCAGTCCCTCCCCAGGGCCCCAGCATTTT. Encoded protein: CASSPSPGPQHF.

V and J are TRBV19 and TRBJ2-5; 7 bases match TRBD2. V lost 6 bases to trimming and J lost 5 bases; unmatched junction nucleotides: 3. Germline values: CDR1 LNHDA, CDR2 SQIVND (reference sequence). The CDR3 consists of 12 residues. The CDR3 coding sequence is TGTGCCAGTAGGCAAGCGGGGGAGACCCAGTACTTC. It specifies CASRQAGETQYF.

This chain connects TRBV5-1 to TRBJ2-1; no clear D gene. The CDR3 is made up of 14 amino acids. Germline lookup yields CDR1 SGHRS and CDR2 YFSETQ. The V and J ends lost 5 bases and 5 bases respectively, with 14 bases between them. DNA of the CDR3: TGCGCCAGCAGGTCCCAGGCGTCAAACAATGAGCAGTTCTTC. The encoded protein is CASRSQASNNEQFF.

The chain couples TRBV28 to TRBJ1-1, with D unclear. The CDR3 covers 13 residues. The V end was cut by 3 bases, the J end by 6 bases, with 11 bases between. Germline CDR1 and CDR2: MDHEN and SYDVKM. In nucleotides, the CDR3 is TGTGCCAGCAGTTTGAGTCAAGAACCTGAAGCTTTCTTT. This gives the protein CASSLSQEPEAFF.

The chain recombines TRBV29-1 with TRBJ2-5; possible D gene TRBD1, 6 bases. The CDR3 covers 13 residues. V was clipped by 6 bases and J by 1 base, with 12 bases between them. Germline V gene data show CDR1 as SQVTM and CDR2 as ANQGSEA. CDR3 nucleotides: TGCAGCGTCCTCCGGGACACCCAAGAGACCCAGTACTTC. Translation: CSVLRDTQETQYF.

CDR3 protein: CASSSTGGDPYEQYF. CDR3 nucleotide sequence: TGTGCCAGCAGTTCTACAGGGGGCGACCCCTACGAGCAGTACTTC. V and J are TRBV28 and TRBJ2-7; 9 nucleotides match TRBD1. The CDR3 extends over 15 amino acids. From germline, CDR1 is MDHEN and CDR2 SYDVKM. The V gene end was trimmed by 4 bases and the J gene end by 2 bases; junction bases not matched to a gene: 6.

The chain uses TRBV19 and TRBJ1-1; possibly TRBD1 for D (5 bases). CDR3 length equals 14 residues. The V end lost 6 bases, the J end lost 5 bases, and 16 bases lay between the germline ends. Germline V gives CDR1 LNHDA, CDR2 SQIVND (reference sequence). The CDR3 DNA reads as TGTGCCAGTAGCCCGGACCTGAAGGGGACTGAAGCTTTCTTT. This sequence encodes CASSPDLKGTEAFF.

Concerning this clone: Compared with germline, one end of the junction differs, possibly owing to a read error. The chain's CDR3 is CASSLDGQSNNQLQHF. As DNA, the CDR3 is TGCGCCAGCAGCTTGGATGGACAGTCAAACAATCAGCTCCAGCATTTT. V gene TRBV5-1 combines with J gene TRBJ1-5; D is perhaps TRBD1 (6 bases). From germline, CDR1 is SGHRS and CDR2 YFSETQ. The CDR3 length is 16 residues. The full variable domain, with the rest looked up from reference TRBV5-1 and TRBJ1-5, is KAGVTQTPRYLIKTRGQQVTLSCSPISGHRSVSWYQQTPGQGLQFLFEYFSETQRNKGNFPGRFSGRQFSNSRSEMNVSTLELGDSALYLCASSLDGQSNNQLQHFGDGTRLSIL.

With regard to this clone: The junction differs from germline at one of its ends, possibly a read error. This rearrangement joins TRBV7-2 to TRBJ2-2; D gene uncertain. Germline V gene sequence: CDR1 SGHTA, CDR2 FQGNSA. This CDR3 has 14 residues. CDR3 nucleotides: TGTGCCAGCAGCTTAAGGCGGAACGCCGGGGAGCTGTTTTTT. Protein sequence: CASSLRRNAGELFF.

CDR3 sequence reads: CASGYGGQGSDYGYTF. CDR3 sequence (DNA): TGTGCCAGCGGGTATGGGGGACAGGGAAGTGACTATGGCTACACCTTC. This chain connects TRBV19 to TRBJ1-2; TRBD1 agrees at 9 bases. Germline V lookup: CDR1 LNHDA, CDR2 SQIVND (reference sequence). Trimming at V came to 9 bases and at J to 3 bases, leaving 14 bases not matched to a gene. The CDR3 extends over 16 amino acids.

The V gene is TRBV5-6, the J gene TRBJ1-1; D remains ambiguous. The CDR3 has 16 amino acids. Per the germline V gene, CDR1 is SGHDT and CDR2 is YYEEEE. The ends were cut back, 1 base at V and 5 bases at J, with 18 bases in the middle. In nucleotides, the CDR3 is TGTGCCAGCAGCTTGTGGGAAGGGAGTCTAGGGACTGAAGCTTTCTTT. Its protein product is CASSLWEGSLGTEAFF.

The chain links TRBV5-4 to TRBJ2-2; 13 positions match TRBD2. The CDR3 is 17 residues long. Trimming removed 4 bases from V and 2 bases from J; junction bases left unmatched: 5. Looked up from germline, CDR1 is SGHNT and CDR2 is YYREEE (reference sequence). The CDR3 is CASSPGLAGLNTGELFF. The CDR3 bases are TGTGCCAGCAGCCCGGGACTAGCGGGGCTAAACACCGGGGAGCTGTTTTTT.

The CDR3 loop is CASSLGTQAGTEAFF. DNA of the CDR3: TGTGCCAGCAGCTTAGGCACTCAAGCGGGCACTGAAGCTTTCTTT. The chain joins TRBV7-8 to TRBJ1-1; D uncertain. From germline, CDR1 is SGHVS and CDR2 FQNEAQ. The CDR3 totals 15 residues. V dropped 1 base and J dropped 4 bases, with 13 bases sitting between them.

The gene calls are TRBV7-2 and TRBJ2-1, with 7 bases fitting TRBD2. The CDR3 contains 15 residues. CDR1 is SGHTA and CDR2 is FQGNSA in the germline V gene. Trimming removed 3 bases from V and 6 bases from J; junction bases left unmatched: 8. For the CDR3, the DNA is TGTGCCAGCAGCTTTAGGGCGGGGGAACTCAATGAGCAGTTCTTC. The encoded protein is CASSFRAGELNEQFF. Full variable domain (remainder filled in from reference TRBV7-2 and TRBJ2-1): GAGVSQSPSNKVTEKGKDVELRCDPISGHTALYWYRQSLGQGLEFLIYFQGNSAPDKSGLPSDRFSAERTGGSVSTLTIQRTQQEDSAVYLCASSFRAGELNEQFFGPGTRLTVL.

The J gene is TRBJ2-6, the V gene TRBV9, with 10 bases matching TRBD1. V dropped 5 bases and J dropped 4; count of bases not matched to a gene: 3. CDR3 size: 15 residues. Germline V CDR1 and CDR2: SGDLS, YYNGEE. Written as DNA, the CDR3 is TGTGCCAGCAGGGGACAGGGGTCAGGGGCCAACGTCCTGACTTTC. Translation: CASRGQGSGANVLTF.

J is TRBJ2-2 and V is TRBV5-1; 15 positions match TRBD2. The CDR3 is 17 amino acids. The germline gives CDR1 SGHRS, CDR2 YFSETQ. With 4 bases clipped from V and 3 bases from J, the junction kept 4 bases outside the gene matches. CDR3 region: CASSLGLAGGHTGELFF. CDR3 sequence (DNA): TGCGCCAGCAGCCTGGGACTAGCGGGGGGCCACACCGGGGAGCTGTTTTTT.

The chain recombines TRBV6-5 with TRBJ1-1; the D is unclear. The ends were cut back, 0 bases at V and 6 bases at J, with 14 bases in the middle. Germline CDR1 is MNHEY and CDR2 is SVGAGI. The CDR3 covers 15 residues. The DNA for the CDR3 is TGTGCCAGCAGTTACTCGCGGACTGCGATGGCTGAAGCTTTCTTT. Amino acids: CASSYSRTAMAEAFF.

This chain joins TRBV13 and TRBJ1-2; 10 nucleotides line up with TRBD1. The V and J ends lost 7 bases and 8 bases, in that order; junction bases with no gene match: 10. Germline CDR1 is PRHDT and CDR2 is FYEKMQ (reference sequence). The CDR3 length is 14 residues. CDR3 nucleotide sequence: TGTGCCAGCACCATCTGGACAGGGGGTGTGGGCTACACCTTC. Translated, it gives CASTIWTGGVGYTF.

The chain recombines TRBV18 with TRBJ2-3; D might be TRBD1 (5 bases). CDR1 is KGHSH, CDR2 LQKENI, per germline. Trimming left V 5 bases short and J 0 bases short, with 15 bases between. The CDR3 is 16 residues long. CDR3 DNA sequence: TGTGCCAGCTCAGAACACCGAGGACATAGCACAGATACGCAGTATTTT. Its translation: CASSEHRGHSTDTQYF.

The rearrangement joins TRBV15 to TRBJ1-4, with 7 bases matching TRBD1. Germline CDR1 is LNHNV and CDR2 is YYDKDF (reference sequence). This CDR3 region has 11 residues. The V and J ends lost 8 bases and 14 bases, in that order; junction bases with no gene match: 8. The CDR3 DNA sequence: TGTGCCACCGGAACAGGGGCAGAGCTGTTTTTT. This codes for CATGTGAELFF.

The chain couples TRBV7-2 to TRBJ2-6; D is perhaps TRBD2 (6 bases). The CDR3 spans 15 residues. Germline V lookup: CDR1 SGHTA, CDR2 FQGNSA. V lost 5 bases, J lost 6 bases, and 14 bases lay in between. As DNA, the CDR3 is TGTGCCAGCAGCGCCAGGACGGGGGAGGCCAACGTCCTGACTTTC. Residues: CASSARTGEANVLTF.

The CDR3 DNA sequence: TGTGCCAGCAGTTTCCAGGCGAATAACGCTGAAGCTTTCTTT. It specifies CASSFQANNAEAFF. The rearrangement joins TRBV27 to TRBJ1-1, with D hard to call. Germline CDR1 reads MNHEY; CDR2 reads SMNVEV (reference sequence). The length of the CDR3 is 14 residues. Trimming left V 3 bases short and J 6 bases short, with 14 bases between.

The V and J genes are TRBV27 and TRBJ2-3, with D possibly TRBD1 on 5 matching bases. The CDR3 contains 14 residues. Deletions cut 6 bases from V and 0 bases from J, with 10 bases between. Germline assignment: CDR1 MNHEY and CDR2 SMNVEV (reference sequence). The CDR3 DNA follows: TGTGCCAGCAGCCTGACAGTTAGCACAGATACGCAGTATTTT. Amino acids: CASSLTVSTDTQYF.

Details on this clone: The identical CDR3 is also encoded by other nucleotide sequences in the sample. The chain combines TRBV7-2 with TRBJ1-6; 9 bases map to TRBD1. CDR3 length: 16 amino acids. V shed 3 bases, J shed 8 bases, and the junction held 8 bases outside the gene matches. Germline CDR1 is SGHTA and CDR2 is FQGNSA. The CDR3 region is CASSFRPGQGDSPLHF. CDR3 DNA sequence: TGTGCCAGCAGCTTTCGGCCGGGACAGGGAGATTCACCCCTCCACTTT.

The gene calls are TRBV30 and TRBJ1-1; D ambiguous. This CDR3 contains 12 residues. Germline-derived CDR1 and CDR2 are GTSNPN and SVGIG (reference sequence). V lost 6 bases and J lost 5, with 13 bases in between. CDR3 sequence: CACGRQATEAFF. Written as DNA, the CDR3 is TGTGCCTGTGGTCGGCAGGCGACTGAAGCTTTCTTT.